The 29 T cell receptor beta chains below come from one sample, sequenced in a study of blood T cell repertoires in COVID-19. Measured with immunoSEQ multiplex PCR; TCRdb has only the in-frame clones, and not every one. The sample holds around 170,000 clones; 88% are singletons and the top ten take more than 8.5%. Material: PBMCs or T cells enriched from blood (not recorded which). The receptors derive from a woman aged 18-29 years who had recovered from COVID-19.

CDR3 nucleotides: TGTGCCAGCAGGATTACGGGACTAGCGGGTTACAATGAGCAGTTCTTC. Protein sequence: CASRITGLAGYNEQFF. The chain uses TRBV2 and TRBJ2-1; the match to TRBD2 covers 12 bases. The CDR3 has 16 amino acids. From germline, CDR1 is SNHLY and CDR2 FYNNEI. Germline trimming cut 6 bases from V and 4 bases from J; bases unmatched to any gene: 7.

V and J are TRBV9 and TRBJ1-3, with no clear D. Trimming cost V 3 bases and J 6 bases, with 10 bases left between them. The CDR3 is 13 amino acids. Looked up from germline, CDR1 is SGDLS and CDR2 is YYNGEE. The CDR3 nucleotides read TGTGCCAGCAGCGGTACCGCTAAAAACACCATATATTTT. Translation gives CASSGTAKNTIYF.

The chain is built from TRBV18 and TRBJ1-2; weak D call: TRBD1 (5 bases). The germline V gene has CDR1 KGHSH and CDR2 LQKENI. Trimming took off 1 base at V and 4 bases at J, with 19 bases between the two ends. This CDR3 has 17 residues. The CDR3 here is CASSPLTGYERTYGYTF. The DNA for the CDR3 is TGTGCCAGCTCACCACTTACAGGATATGAGCGTACCTATGGCTACACCTTC.

The chain joins TRBV19 to TRBJ2-1, with 10 bases fitting TRBD2. The CDR3 runs to 17 residues. J lost 5 bases, V lost 1 base, and 8 bases had no gene match. Germline CDR1 is LNHDA and CDR2 is SQIVND (reference sequence). The CDR3 loop is CASSIVHERGGNNEQFF. The CDR3 DNA is TGTGCCAGTAGTATAGTTCACGAGCGGGGGGGAAACAATGAGCAGTTCTTC.

The chain uses TRBV4-3 and TRBJ1-2; a weak D match, TRBD1 (5 bases). Germline CDR1 is LGHNA and CDR2 is YSLEER. The CDR3 is 13 amino acids. Trimming removed 6 bases from V and 8 bases from J, with 16 bases in between. The CDR3: CASSKTGVPGYTF. CDR3 bases: TGCGCCAGCAGTAAAACGGGGGTGCCCGGCTACACCTTC.

V gene TRBV6-5 combines with J gene TRBJ1-1; TRBD1 matches at 7 bases. J lost 1 base, V lost 0 bases, and 5 bases had no gene match. Germline V gene sequence: CDR1 MNHEY, CDR2 SVGAGI. This CDR3 has 16 residues. The CDR3 sequence is CASSYSMAGGNTEAFF. The CDR3 DNA reads as TGTGCCAGCAGTTACTCGATGGCAGGGGGGAACACTGAAGCTTTCTTT.

The chain has TRBV4-1 and TRBJ2-3; 8 nucleotides match TRBD2. J lost 4 bases, V lost 5 bases, and 5 bases had no gene match. The germline gives CDR1 MGHRA, CDR2 YSYEKL. The CDR3 runs 14 residues. CDR3 in amino acids: CASSGTSYSDTQYF. As DNA, the CDR3 is TGCGCCAGCAGCGGGACTAGTTATTCAGATACGCAGTATTTT.

The gene calls are TRBV20-1 and TRBJ1-6; perhaps TRBD1 as D (6 bases). CDR3 size: 14 residues. Germline-derived CDR1 and CDR2 are DFQATT and SNEGSKA (reference sequence). V lost 3 bases to trimming and J lost 7 bases, with 13 bases between them. Here the CDR3 reads CSASPGQLNSPLHF. Written as DNA, the CDR3 is TGCAGTGCTAGTCCTGGACAGTTAAATTCACCCCTCCACTTT.

The CDR3 region is CASSPSGRPMLEYF. In DNA, the CDR3 is TGTGCCAGCAGCCCTAGCGGGAGGCCCATGTTGGAGTATTTT. The chain combines TRBV7-9 with TRBJ2-3; TRBD2 matches 11 bases. V lost 5 bases to trimming and J lost 13 bases; unmatched junction nucleotides: 11. The germline gives CDR1 SEHNR, CDR2 FQNEAQ (reference sequence). There are 14 residues in the CDR3. Supplemented by reference TRBV7-9 and TRBJ2-3, the full variable domain reads DTGVSQNPRHKITKRGQNVTFRCDPISEHNRLYWYRQTLGQGPEFLTYFQNEAQLEKSRLLSDRFSAERPKGSFSTLEIQRTEQGDSAMYLCASSPSGRPMLEYFGPGTRLTVL.

This chain links TRBV7-8 with TRBJ2-7, with D perhaps matching TRBD2 (5 bases). The germline V gene has CDR1 SGHVS and CDR2 FQNEAQ. The germline V and J ends were trimmed by 5 bases and 2 bases, with 13 bases remaining between them. This CDR3 is 14 amino acids long. The CDR3 DNA reads as TGTGCCAGCAGCGGACTGCTTACCCCCTACGAGCAGTACTTC. Its protein product is CASSGLLTPYEQYF.

V gene TRBV3-1 (or the pseudogene TRBV3-2) combines with J gene TRBJ2-5; D may be TRBD2 (6 bases). The CDR3 totals 13 residues. CDR1 and CDR2 (germline): LGHDT, YNNKEL (reference sequence). The ends were cut back, 7 bases at V and 5 bases at J, with 14 bases in the middle. CDR3 DNA sequence: TGTGCCAGCAATTCGCCGGGGGAGGAGACCCAGTACTTC. It yields the protein CASNSPGEETQYF.

This clone was detected only once. V usage is TRBV2 and J usage is TRBJ1-2; no reliable D call. Germline CDR1 SNHLY, CDR2 FYNNEI. V was shortened by 7 bases and J by 6 bases, with 15 bases between the two germline ends. This CDR3 is 13 amino acids long. The CDR3 DNA reads as TGTGCCAGCACTGGAGATGAAATTCATGGCTACACCTTC. This translates into CASTGDEIHGYTF.

This chain uses TRBV19 with TRBJ1-2, with 12 bases matching TRBD1. Germline CDR1 is LNHDA and CDR2 is SQIVND (reference sequence). The CDR3 spans 15 residues. After removal of 4 bases from V and 5 bases from J, the junction contained 5 bases not matched to a gene. CDR3 loop: CASSSQGQGAYGYTF. As DNA, the CDR3 is TGTGCCAGTAGTAGCCAGGGACAGGGGGCTTATGGCTACACCTTC.

This CDR3 reads CASSPREKHTDTQYF. The CDR3 DNA sequence: TGTGCCAGCTCCCCGCGGGAGAAGCACACAGATACGCAGTATTTT. The rearrangement uses TRBV18 and TRBJ2-3; 7 nucleotides match TRBD2. Unmatched junction bases numbered 8, after V lost 6 bases and J lost 2 bases. CDR3 length: 15 amino acids. Germline lookup yields CDR1 KGHSH and CDR2 LQKENI. Full variable domain (outside the CDR3, taken from reference TRBV18 and TRBJ2-3): NAGVMQNPRHLVRRRGQEARLRCSPMKGHSHVYWYRQLPEEGLKFMVYLQKENIIDESGMPKERFSAEFPKEGPSILRIQQVVRGDSAAYFCASSPREKHTDTQYFGPGTRLTVL.

The chain combines TRBV19 with TRBJ2-6; D is perhaps TRBD1 (6 bases). The germline V and J ends were trimmed by 1 base and 0 bases, with 16 bases remaining between them. Germline values: CDR1 LNHDA, CDR2 SQIVND (reference sequence). The CDR3 runs to 19 residues. Here the CDR3 reads CASSIVPGHRNSGANVLTF. CDR3 coding DNA: TGTGCCAGTAGTATAGTTCCGGGACATCGGAACTCTGGGGCCAACGTCCTGACTTTC.

This clone was picked up one time. The V and J genes are TRBV6-5 and TRBJ1-1; 7 nucleotides match TRBD1. The ends lost 7 bases at V and 1 base at J; junction bases unmatched: 3. Germline assignment: CDR1 MNHEY and CDR2 SVGAGI. The CDR3 runs 13 residues. The CDR3 region has the DNA TGTGCCAGCATGGACAGGAGGAACACTGAAGCTTTCTTT. The encoded protein is CASMDRRNTEAFF.

The rearrangement joins TRBV18 to TRBJ2-7; TRBD2 matches 16 bases. The J segment lost 4 bases and the V segment lost 5 bases, leaving 11 bases of the junction unmatched. The germline gives CDR1 KGHSH, CDR2 LQKENI. This CDR3 is 18 amino acids long. Here the CDR3 DNA reads TGTGCCAGCTCATCGATGGGACTAGCGGGAGGGAGTGGGTACGAGCAGTACTTC. Its protein is CASSSMGLAGGSGYEQYF.

V and J are TRBV11-3 and TRBJ2-1; a weak D match, TRBD2 (5 bases). Germline V gene sequence: CDR1 SGHNT, CDR2 YENEEA. CDR3 length: 13 amino acids. The V gene lost 5 bases and the J gene lost 9 bases, with 14 bases spanning the gap. CDR3 region: CASSLRSGFEQFF. As DNA, the CDR3 is TGTGCCAGCAGCCTTAGATCGGGGTTTGAGCAGTTCTTC.

DNA for the CDR3: TGTGCCAGCAGTGCCGACATTAACTATGGCTACACCTTC. The encoded protein is CASSADINYGYTF. The genes are TRBV7-9 and TRBJ1-2; D remains unclear. V dropped 6 bases and J dropped 1 base, with 9 bases sitting between them. The CDR3 is 13 residues long. The V gene's germline CDR1 is SEHNR and CDR2 FQNEAQ (reference sequence).

This clone was detected only once. The rearrangement joins TRBV13 to TRBJ1-2; 10 bases fit TRBD1. CDR3 length: 16 residues. The germline V gene has CDR1 PRHDT and CDR2 FYEKMQ (reference sequence). V lost 4 bases to trimming and J lost 7 bases; unmatched junction nucleotides: 12. This CDR3 reads CASSSTGGAVSGGYTF. As DNA, the CDR3 is TGTGCCAGCAGCTCGACAGGGGGCGCGGTATCAGGTGGCTACACCTTC.

The chain joins TRBV6-1 to TRBJ1-4; 10 bases are a match to TRBD1. There are 15 residues in the CDR3. Germline V gene data show CDR1 as MNHNS and CDR2 as SASEGT. V lost 3 bases and J lost 5; bases outside the gene matches: 3. The CDR3 reads CASSDPTGGNEKLFF. The CDR3 DNA follows: TGTGCCAGCAGTGACCCGACAGGGGGCAATGAAAAACTGTTTTTT.

The rearrangement uses TRBV29-1 and TRBJ2-6, with 7 bases identical to TRBD1. J gave up 2 bases and V 6 bases, and 7 bases lay outside the gene matches. Germline CDR1 reads SQVTM; CDR2 reads ANQGSEA. This CDR3 contains 15 residues. The CDR3 DNA follows: TGCAGCGTGCAATTTCAGGGGGCTGGGGCCAACGTCCTGACTTTC. It codes for CSVQFQGAGANVLTF.

The chain employs TRBV6-5 and TRBJ2-5; the match to TRBD2 covers 15 bases. In germline, CDR1 is MNHEY, CDR2 SVGAGI. The CDR3 totals 15 residues. V lost 7 bases, J lost 4 bases, and 4 bases stayed unmatched. CDR3 sequence (DNA): TGTGCCAGCACTTCGGGACTAGCGGGGGGAGAGACCCAGTACTTC. Protein product: CASTSGLAGGETQYF.

The J gene is TRBJ1-6, the V gene TRBV28, with D maybe TRBD1 (5 bases). V was shortened by 6 bases and J by 7 bases, with 13 bases between the two germline ends. The CDR3 totals 14 residues. Germline CDR1 reads MDHEN; CDR2 reads SYDVKM. The CDR3 sequence is CASSPRGFNSPLHF. CDR3 bases: TGTGCCAGCAGCCCTAGGGGTTTCAATTCACCCCTCCACTTT. Together with reference TRBV28 and TRBJ1-6, the CDR3 gives the full variable domain: DVKVTQSSRYLVKRTGEKVFLECVQDMDHENMFWYRQDPGLGLRLIYFSYDVKMKEKGDIPEGYSVSREKKERFSLILESASTNQTSMYLCASSPRGFNSPLHFGNGTRLTVT.

The chain uses TRBV2 and TRBJ2-5, with 10 bases aligning to TRBD1. The length of the CDR3 is 15 residues. Looked up from germline, CDR1 is SNHLY and CDR2 is FYNNEI. The V and J ends lost 3 bases and 4 bases, in that order; junction bases with no gene match: 5. The CDR3 is CASSEDRGLSETQYF. As DNA, the CDR3 is TGTGCCAGCAGTGAGGACAGGGGGTTATCAGAGACCCAGTACTTC.

The chain has TRBV7-6 and TRBJ2-3; 8 bases align to TRBD2. The V gene end was trimmed by 1 base and the J gene end by 3 bases; junction bases not matched to a gene: 9. In germline, CDR1 is SGHVS, CDR2 FNYEAQ. This CDR3 spans 17 amino acids. The CDR3 region has the DNA TGTGCCAGCAGCTTAGATCTTTCCGGGAGGGAGACAGATACGCAGTATTTT. Its protein product is CASSLDLSGRETDTQYF. The variable domain in full, completed from reference TRBV7-6 and TRBJ2-3, reads GAGVSQSPRYKVTKRGQDVALRCDPISGHVSLYWYRQALGQGPEFLTYFNYEAQQDKSGLPNDRFSAERPEGSISTLTIQRTEQRDSAMYRCASSLDLSGRETDTQYFGPGTRLTVL.

Note on this clone: The sample contains more than one DNA sequence encoding this CDR3. The rearrangement links TRBV18 to TRBJ2-1; 13 bases map to TRBD2. The CDR3 is 15 amino acids. CDR1 is KGHSH and CDR2 is LQKENI in the germline V gene. Trimming at V came to 3 bases and at J to 7 bases, leaving 3 bases not matched to a gene. CDR3: CASSPGLAGDNEQFF. The CDR3, as DNA: TGTGCCAGCTCACCCGGACTAGCGGGAGATAATGAGCAGTTCTTC.

J is TRBJ1-2 and V is TRBV2, with 8 positions matching TRBD1. This CDR3 region has 13 residues. CDR1 is SNHLY and CDR2 is FYNNEI in the germline V gene. Trimming removed 7 bases from V and 7 bases from J; junction bases left unmatched: 8. The CDR3 protein is CASILETGGGYTF. In DNA, the CDR3 is TGTGCCAGCATCCTAGAAACAGGGGGTGGCTACACCTTC.

The count of this clone is one. This rearrangement joins TRBV29-1 to TRBJ2-1; D might be TRBD1 (5 bases). V gave up 4 bases and J gave up 6 bases, with 13 bases separating them. The CDR3 covers 13 residues. CDR1 is SQVTM, CDR2 ANQGSEA, per germline. CDR3 amino acids: CSVGGASGNEQFF. CDR3 nucleotides: TGCAGCGTTGGTGGGGCGAGTGGCAATGAGCAGTTCTTC.